Following are 19 T cell receptor beta chains from one sample sequenced in a study of cytomegalovirus exposure and HLA in healthy donors. The primer mix had 60 Vbeta and 13 Jbeta primers. Produced via immunoSEQ multiplex PCR; TCRdb's table is partial and in-frame only. The sample records about 140,000 clones, 60% to 80% being singletons. Specimen: PBMCs. The source is a woman under 40 in good health and CMV-seronegative.

This chain uses TRBV29-1 with TRBJ2-1; tentative D call: TRBD1 (5 bases). This CDR3 region has 12 residues. Trimming cost V 3 bases and J 7 bases, with 10 bases left between them. Germline CDR1 SQVTM, CDR2 ANQGSEA. The CDR3 region is CSVEIRVNEQFF. The CDR3 nucleotides read TGCAGCGTTGAGATCAGGGTAAATGAGCAGTTCTTC.

This chain links TRBV28 with TRBJ1-2, with no clear D. Trimming took off 10 bases at V and 0 bases at J, with 12 bases between the two ends. The germline V gene has CDR1 MDHEN and CDR2 SYDVKM. The length of the CDR3 is 13 residues. Written as DNA, the CDR3 is TGTGCCATCAAGCTTGACACTAACTATGGCTACACCTTC. It codes for CAIKLDTNYGYTF.

This rearrangement joins TRBV19 to TRBJ1-5; 9 bases align to TRBD1. V dropped 6 bases and J dropped 7; count of bases not matched to a gene: 13. From germline, CDR1 is LNHDA and CDR2 SQIVND (reference sequence). The CDR3 has 16 amino acids. CDR3 sequence reads: CASSPTDRGGWQPQHF. CDR3 nucleotides: TGTGCCAGTAGCCCTACGGACAGGGGAGGATGGCAGCCCCAGCATTTT. Using reference TRBV19 and TRBJ1-5 for the parts outside the CDR3, the full variable domain is DGGITQSPKYLFRKEGQNVTLSCEQNLNHDAMYWYRQDPGQGLRLIYYSQIVNDFQKGDIAEGYSVSREKKESFPLTVTSAQKNPTAFYLCASSPTDRGGWQPQHFGDGTRLSIL.

CDR3 amino acids: CASSLTGWSQETQYF. The CDR3 DNA follows: TGTGCCAGCAGCTTAACCGGGTGGAGCCAAGAGACCCAGTACTTC. V gene TRBV11-2 combines with J gene TRBJ2-5; no clear D gene. This CDR3 spans 15 amino acids. V lost 2 bases, J lost 1 base, and 11 bases lay in between. Germline CDR1 and CDR2: SGHAT and FQNNGV.

The chain employs TRBV12-5 and TRBJ2-1, with 7 bases fitting TRBD2. The CDR3 is made up of 14 amino acids. Germline values: CDR1 LGHNT, CDR2 FRNRAP. The V segment lost 1 base and the J segment 6 bases; nucleotides outside the gene matches: 3. The CDR3 reads CASGLASSGNEQFF. The DNA for the CDR3 is TGTGCTAGTGGTTTGGCCTCTAGCGGCAATGAGCAGTTCTTC.

The CDR3 coding sequence is TGCGCCAGCAGCCCACGGACAGACTCCTACGAGCAGTACGTC. This codes for CASSPRTDSYEQYV. The rearrangement links TRBV5-1 to TRBJ2-7; possibly TRBD1 for D (6 bases). Trimming shortened V by 4 bases and J by 0 bases, and 11 bases separated the two germline ends. The CDR3 runs 14 residues. Germline CDR1 reads SGHRS; CDR2 reads YFSETQ.

This clone was observed a few times. The rearrangement links TRBV6-6 to TRBJ1-3; D not certain. The CDR3 runs to 13 residues. The germline V gene encodes CDR1 MNHNY and CDR2 SVGAGI (reference sequence). Deletions cut 11 bases from V and 2 bases from J, with 13 bases between. DNA of the CDR3: TGTGCCTGTCAGCGGGTAACTGGAAACACCATATATTTT. This encodes CACQRVTGNTIYF.

The chain employs TRBV11-2 and TRBJ1-5; no clear D gene. The germline V and J ends were trimmed by 1 base and 7 bases, with 8 bases remaining between them. In germline, CDR1 is SGHAT, CDR2 FQNNGV. This CDR3 spans 13 amino acids. The chain's CDR3 is CASSLGQWQPQHF. CDR3 nucleotide sequence: TGTGCCAGCAGCTTAGGCCAGTGGCAGCCCCAGCATTTT.

V usage is TRBV18 and J usage is TRBJ2-3; perhaps TRBD1 as D (5 bases). This CDR3 is 17 amino acids long. Germline V gives CDR1 KGHSH, CDR2 LQKENI. The V gene lost 3 bases and the J gene lost 1 base, with 17 bases spanning the gap. CDR3 in amino acids: CASSPSQSWGRTDTQYF. CDR3 sequence (DNA): TGTGCCAGCTCACCCTCCCAGAGCTGGGGCCGCACAGATACGCAGTATTTT.

This chain connects TRBV30 to TRBJ2-3, with TRBD1 identical over 9 bases. From germline, CDR1 is GTSNPN and CDR2 SVGIG (reference sequence). This CDR3 has 14 residues. The junction had 9 bases not matched to a gene; V was cut back by 7 bases and J by 4 bases. CDR3 sequence (DNA): TGTGCCTTAGGACAGGGGAGGTCGGCAGATACGCAGTATTTT. Protein product: CALGQGRSADTQYF. Complete variable domain (other parts from reference TRBV30 and TRBJ2-3): SQTIHQWPATLVQPVGSPLSLECTVEGTSNPNLYWYRQAAGRGLQLLFYSVGIGQISSEVPQNLSASRPQDRQFILSSKKLLLSDSGFYLCALGQGRSADTQYFGPGTRLTVL.

This clone was counted a few times. The J gene is TRBJ1-2, the V gene TRBV28; TRBD1 aligns across 9 bases. Trimming removed 2 bases from V and 12 bases from J; junction bases left unmatched: 7. The CDR3 sequence is 13 residues long. The germline V gene has CDR1 MDHEN and CDR2 SYDVKM. CDR3: CASSLKPGQGNTF. CDR3 nucleotide sequence: TGTGCCAGCAGTTTAAAACCGGGACAGGGTAACACCTTC.

V usage is TRBV7-2 and J usage is TRBJ2-7; D is uncertain. With 4 bases removed from V and 3 bases from J, the gap between germline ends came to 4 bases. The germline V gene encodes CDR1 SGHTA and CDR2 FQGNSA. The CDR3 loop spans 11 amino acids. CDR3 sequence reads: CASSYLYEQYF. As DNA, the CDR3 is TGTGCCAGCAGCTATCTCTACGAGCAGTACTTC.

V and J are TRBV5-8 and TRBJ2-7, with a possible D match to TRBD1 (5 bases). The CDR3 is 13 residues long. Per germline, CDR1 SGHTS and CDR2 YDEGEE. V lost 0 bases and J lost 4, with 8 bases in between. CDR3 protein: CASSLGQLYEQYV. The CDR3 DNA sequence: TGTGCCAGCAGCTTGGGACAGCTTTACGAGCAGTACGTC.

The chain carries TRBV10-3 and TRBJ1-1, with 10 bases aligning to TRBD1. The V and J ends lost 4 bases and 6 bases, in that order; junction bases with no gene match: 2. CDR3 size: 13 residues. Germline V gene sequence: CDR1 ENHRY, CDR2 SYGVKD. CDR3 DNA: TGTGCCATCAGTGGACAGGGGGCGGCTGAAGCTTTCTTT. Its protein product is CAISGQGAAEAFF.

CDR3 nucleotide sequence: TGTGCCAGCAGCTTAGGGCCAGATACGCAGTATTTT. Encoded protein: CASSLGPDTQYF. V and J are TRBV11-2 and TRBJ2-3; no clear D. CDR3 length equals 12 residues. CDR1 is SGHAT and CDR2 is FQNNGV in the germline V gene. Trimming left V 1 base short and J 4 bases short, with 3 bases between.

The rearrangement joins TRBV28 to TRBJ1-4; TRBD1 matches 7 bases. CDR3 length equals 15 residues. CDR1 is MDHEN and CDR2 is SYDVKM in the germline V gene. The ends lost 6 bases at V and 8 bases at J; junction bases unmatched: 12. This chain's CDR3 is CASSLETGAVEKLFF. The CDR3 nucleotides read TGTGCCAGCAGCCTAGAAACAGGGGCGGTGGAAAAACTGTTTTTT.

This chain connects TRBV27 to TRBJ2-5; 9 bases align to TRBD2. After removal of 3 bases from V and 1 base from J, the junction contained 12 bases not matched to a gene. The CDR3 covers 18 residues. CDR1 and CDR2 (germline): MNHEY, SMNVEV (reference sequence). The CDR3 here is CASSFRGRLADPQETQYF. CDR3 in DNA: TGTGCCAGCAGTTTTAGGGGGAGACTAGCGGACCCCCAAGAGACCCAGTACTTC.

This clone turned up a few times. The chain carries TRBV6-1 and TRBJ2-6; TRBD1 matches at 10 bases. CDR1 and CDR2 from the germline V gene are MNHNS and SASEGT. The CDR3 is made up of 16 amino acids. With 4 bases clipped from V and 0 bases from J, the junction kept 0 bases outside the gene matches. As DNA, the CDR3 is TGTGCCAGCAGTGGGACAGGGGGCTCTGGGGCCAACGTCCTGACTTTC. Translating it yields CASSGTGGSGANVLTF.

This clone has a handful of counts. The chain uses TRBV7-8 and TRBJ2-7; 9 bases align to TRBD2. The CDR3 consists of 17 residues. In germline, CDR1 is SGHVS, CDR2 FQNEAQ. After removal of 6 bases from V and 2 bases from J, the junction contained 14 bases not matched to a gene. CDR3 amino acids: CASSLVAASGMPYEQYF. CDR3 sequence (DNA): TGTGCCAGCAGTCTAGTAGCGGCTAGCGGGATGCCCTACGAGCAGTACTTC.